The 7 T cell receptor beta chains given below trace back to one sample, sequenced in a study of shared clonotypes between healthy human individuals (dated by TCRdb to 2018 to 2021). Preparation of the library involved the immunoSEQ multiplex PCR assay. Not all clones reach the TCRdb copy of this immuneACCESS table, which keeps in-frame sequences only. Checked studies attribute under half of the gap to unresolved V genes and leave the rest unexplained. The sample records over a million clones, about 75% of which are singletons. 1.4% of the sample is taken by the ten largest. Sequencing was done on a sample of memory CD4+ T cells sorted from blood. Read against the paper, the sample's cell subset or site label means: CD45RA-negative fraction. The origin of the receptors is a young man in good health.

The chain joins TRBV14 to TRBJ1-5; TRBD1 matches 8 bases. From germline, CDR1 is SGHDN and CDR2 FVKESK. The CDR3 consists of 16 residues. V gave up 4 bases and J gave up 0 bases; unmatched junction bases: 5. The CDR3, as DNA: TGTGCCAGCAGCCCGGACAGGGCGAATAGCAATCAGCCCCAGCATTTT. Amino acids: CASSPDRANSNQPQHF.

The chain combines TRBV29-1 with TRBJ1-2, with D perhaps matching TRBD1 (6 bases). Deletions cut 4 bases from V and 9 bases from J, with 15 bases between. The CDR3 has 12 residues. Germline assignment: CDR1 SQVTM and CDR2 ANQGSEA. CDR3 DNA sequence: TGCAGCGTTGCACAGTCAGGGGATAGCTACACCTTC. Protein: CSVAQSGDSYTF.

The CDR3 bases are TGCGCCAGCAGCACCACCGGGACTGAGTCCTACGAGCAGTACTTC. Translating gives CASSTTGTESYEQYF. The rearrangement links TRBV5-1 to TRBJ2-5, with D perhaps TRBD2 (6 bases). The DNA end favors TRBJ2-7, so the J call may be wrong. The germline gives CDR1 SGHRS, CDR2 YFSETQ. The CDR3 totals 15 residues.

Details on this clone: Other DNA variants within this sample encode the same CDR3. The gene calls are TRBV5-1 and TRBJ2-3; D may be TRBD1 or TRBD2 (5 bases each). Trimming cost V 4 bases and J 2 bases, with 11 bases left between them. In germline, CDR1 is SGHRS, CDR2 YFSETQ. The CDR3 extends over 14 amino acids. The CDR3 DNA follows: TGCGCCAGCAGCCTGACCGGGACCACAGATACGCAGTATTTT. Amino acid sequence: CASSLTGTTDTQYF. The entire variable domain, with the rest obtained from reference TRBV5-1 and TRBJ2-3, is as follows: KAGVTQTPRYLIKTRGQQVTLSCSPISGHRSVSWYQQTPGQGLQFLFEYFSETQRNKGNFPGRFSGRQFSNSRSEMNVSTLELGDSALYLCASSLTGTTDTQYFGPGTRLTVL.

On this clone: The same CDR3 arises from other DNA sequences in this sample as well. The chain links TRBV5-1 to TRBJ2-1; no definite D call. CDR1 SGHRS and CDR2 YFSETQ come from the germline V gene. This CDR3 spans 11 amino acids. Trimming left V 5 bases short and J 7 bases short, with 7 bases between. The CDR3 spells CASSFRNEQFF. The DNA for the CDR3 is TGCGCCAGCAGTTTTAGGAATGAGCAGTTCTTC. Together with reference TRBV5-1 and TRBJ2-1, the CDR3 gives the full variable domain: KAGVTQTPRYLIKTRGQQVTLSCSPISGHRSVSWYQQTPGQGLQFLFEYFSETQRNKGNFPGRFSGRQFSNSRSEMNVSTLELGDSALYLCASSFRNEQFFGPGTRLTVL.

CDR3: CASSYGGKDYEQYF. CDR3 nucleotides: TGTGCCAGCAGTTATGGCGGGAAGGATTACGAGCAGTACTTC. The chain links TRBV6-5 to TRBJ2-7; a possible D gene is TRBD2 (6 bases). Per the germline V gene, CDR1 is MNHEY and CDR2 is SVGAGI. With 3 bases removed from V and 4 bases from J, the gap between germline ends came to 13 bases. The CDR3 is made up of 14 amino acids.

V usage is TRBV5-1 and J usage is TRBJ2-3; perhaps TRBD2 as D (5 bases). This CDR3 is built from 14 residues. Between the trimmed V and J ends, which lost 0 bases and 2 bases, there was a span of 7 bases. The V gene's germline CDR1 is SGHRS and CDR2 YFSETQ. CDR3 sequence: CASSLGGPTDTQYF. In DNA form, the CDR3 reads TGCGCCAGCAGCTTGGGAGGGCCCACAGATACGCAGTATTTT.